This TCR beta chain was sequenced for a study of PD-L1 blockade in urothelial cancer. Time point given: pretreatment peripheral blood. Every PCR got spiked synthetic TCR analog templates. This table comes from immunoSEQ multiplex PCR, and its TCRdb copy is limited to in-frame clones, with some not included. The table has tens of thousands of clones, 84% seen once. CDR1 and CDR2 from the germline V gene are SGHRS and YFSETQ. V was pared by 3 bases and J by 8 bases, with 10 bases of the junction left unmatched. The CDR3 extends over 15 amino acids. The sequences come from PBMCs, collected around atezolizumab (anti-PD-L1) treatment. The chain uses TRBV5-1 and TRBJ1-4; 7 nucleotides agree with TRBD1. This TCR was sampled from a woman aged 65 to 85 with urothelial cancer. CDR3 protein: CASSYGAGGKEKLFF. CDR3 sequence (DNA): TGCGCCAGCAGCTACGGGGCAGGGGGTAAAGAAAAACTGTTTTTT.